The 3 T cell receptor beta chains below all came from one sample that was sequenced in a study of cytomegalovirus exposure and HLA in healthy donors. With 60 Vbeta and 13 Jbeta primers, the PCR was carried out. The data were produced by immunoSEQ multiplex PCR, yet TCRdb's version contains in-frame clones alone and is incomplete. The table shows some 160,000 clones, with approximately 80% occurring only once. Sequenced material: PBMCs. The source of these receptors is a woman aged 18-29 years in good health and CMV-seronegative.

This rearrangement joins TRBV7-3 to TRBJ2-3; 7 nucleotides match TRBD1. The germline V gene has CDR1 SGHTA and CDR2 FQGTGA. This CDR3 is built from 16 residues. V was pared by 5 bases and J by 2 bases, with 10 bases of the junction left unmatched. The CDR3 reads CASSANRQGITDTQYF. The CDR3 nucleotides are TGTGCCAGCAGCGCCAACCGACAGGGAATCACAGATACGCAGTATTTT.

This chain joins TRBV30 and TRBJ2-7, with a possible D match to TRBD1 (5 bases). The germline CDR1 and CDR2 sequences are GTSNPN and SVGIG (reference sequence). The CDR3 consists of 13 residues. Trimming removed 4 bases at V and 6 bases at J, with 16 bases between. This CDR3 reads CAWIRDRTGEQYF. The CDR3 DNA is TGTGCCTGGATAAGAGACAGAACCGGCGAGCAGTACTTC. The complete variable domain, with remaining parts taken from reference TRBV30 and TRBJ2-7, reads SQTIHQWPATLVQPVGSPLSLECTVEGTSNPNLYWYRQAAGRGLQLLFYSVGIGQISSEVPQNLSASRPQDRQFILSSKKLLLSDSGFYLCAWIRDRTGEQYFGPGTRLTVT.

The rearrangement joins TRBV20-1 to TRBJ1-2, with TRBD1 as a possible D gene (5 bases). The CDR3 totals 11 residues. Trimming shortened V by 3 bases and J by 6 bases, and 8 bases separated the two germline ends. The germline CDR1 and CDR2 sequences are DFQATT and SNEGSKA (reference sequence). The CDR3 reads CSARGRDGYTF. CDR3 DNA sequence: TGCAGTGCTAGGGGCAGGGATGGCTACACCTTC.